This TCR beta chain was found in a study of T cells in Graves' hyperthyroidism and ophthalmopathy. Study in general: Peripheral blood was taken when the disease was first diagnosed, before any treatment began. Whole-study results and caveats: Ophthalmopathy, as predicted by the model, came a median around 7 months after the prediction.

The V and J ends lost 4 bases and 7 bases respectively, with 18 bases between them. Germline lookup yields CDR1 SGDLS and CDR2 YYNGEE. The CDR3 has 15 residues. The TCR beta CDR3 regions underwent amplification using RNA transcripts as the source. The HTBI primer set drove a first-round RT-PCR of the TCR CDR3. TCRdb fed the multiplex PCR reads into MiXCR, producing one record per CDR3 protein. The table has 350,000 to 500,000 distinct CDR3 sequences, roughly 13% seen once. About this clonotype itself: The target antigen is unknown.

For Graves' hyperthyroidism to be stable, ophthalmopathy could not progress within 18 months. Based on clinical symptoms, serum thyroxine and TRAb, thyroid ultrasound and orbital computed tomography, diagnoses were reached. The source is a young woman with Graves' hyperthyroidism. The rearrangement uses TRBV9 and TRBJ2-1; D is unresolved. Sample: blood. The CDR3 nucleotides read TGTGCCAGCAGCCTAAAAGGCGCCTCGAGGAATGAGCAGTTCTTC. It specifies CASSLKGASRNEQFF.